This TCR beta chain was obtained from a study of cytomegalovirus exposure and HLA in healthy donors. Germline V gene data show CDR1 as MGHRA and CDR2 as YSYEKL. The CDR3 is 15 amino acids. V gave up 2 bases and J gave up 6 bases, with 14 bases separating them. PCR employed 60 Vbeta and 13 Jbeta primers. The repertoire was sequenced with immunoSEQ multiplex PCR; TCRdb's copy has only in-frame clones and lacks some. In the table there are approximately 100,000 clones, nearly 80% of which are singletons. This clone showed up just once. The specimen was PBMCs. The TCR was taken from a woman aged 35 to 49 in good health and CMV-seropositive. The chain uses TRBV4-1 and TRBJ1-5; TRBD1 is a possible D gene (6 bases). The CDR3 region is CASSQRSGGGQPQHF. As DNA, the CDR3 is TGCGCCAGCAGCCAACGATCGGGGGGCGGTCAGCCCCAGCATTTT.